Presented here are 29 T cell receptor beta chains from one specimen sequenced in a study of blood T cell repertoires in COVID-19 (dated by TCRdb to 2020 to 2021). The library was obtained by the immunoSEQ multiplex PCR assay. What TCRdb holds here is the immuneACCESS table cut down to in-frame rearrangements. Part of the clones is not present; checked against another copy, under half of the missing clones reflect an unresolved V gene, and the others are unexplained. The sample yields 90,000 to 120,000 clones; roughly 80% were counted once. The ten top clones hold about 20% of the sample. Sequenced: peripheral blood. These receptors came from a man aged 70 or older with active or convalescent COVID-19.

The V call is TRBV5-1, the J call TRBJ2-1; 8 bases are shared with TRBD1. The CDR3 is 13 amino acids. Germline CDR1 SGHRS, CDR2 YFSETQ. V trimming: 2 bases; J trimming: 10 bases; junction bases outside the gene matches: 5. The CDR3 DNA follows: TGCGCCAGCAGCTTACTCGGGACAGGAGAGCAGTTCTTC. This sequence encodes CASSLLGTGEQFF.

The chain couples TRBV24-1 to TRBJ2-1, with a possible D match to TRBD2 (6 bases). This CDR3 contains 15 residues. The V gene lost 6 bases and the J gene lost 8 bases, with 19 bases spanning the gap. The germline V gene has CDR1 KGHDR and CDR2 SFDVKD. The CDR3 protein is CATSSAAAGTDEQFF. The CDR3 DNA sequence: TGTGCCACCAGTTCCGCGGCAGCGGGCACGGATGAGCAGTTCTTC.

CDR3 in amino acids: CASSIAGNGGYTF. CDR3 DNA sequence: TGTGCCAGTAGTATAGCAGGGAACGGCGGCTACACCTTC. The rearrangement links TRBV19 to TRBJ1-2; D is possibly TRBD1 (5 bases). Germline loops: CDR1 LNHDA, CDR2 SQIVND (reference sequence). There are 13 residues in the CDR3. Deletions cut 1 base from V and 8 bases from J, with 11 bases between.

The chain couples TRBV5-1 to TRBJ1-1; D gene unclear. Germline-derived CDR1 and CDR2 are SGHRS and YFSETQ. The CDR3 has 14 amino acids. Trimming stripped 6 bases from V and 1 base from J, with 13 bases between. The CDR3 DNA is TGCGCCAGCAAGCGGGAACTTGGGAACACTGAAGCTTTCTTT. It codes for CASKRELGNTEAFF.

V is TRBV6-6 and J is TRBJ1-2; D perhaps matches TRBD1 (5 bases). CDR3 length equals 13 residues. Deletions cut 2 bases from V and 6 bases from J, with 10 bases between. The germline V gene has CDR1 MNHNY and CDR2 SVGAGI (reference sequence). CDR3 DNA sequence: TGTGCCAGCAGTTACGGGGGAGGGAATGGCTACACCTTC. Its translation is CASSYGGGNGYTF.

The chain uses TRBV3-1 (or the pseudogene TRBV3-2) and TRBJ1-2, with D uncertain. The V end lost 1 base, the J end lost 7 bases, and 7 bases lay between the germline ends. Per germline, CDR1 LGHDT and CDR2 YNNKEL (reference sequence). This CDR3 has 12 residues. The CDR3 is CASSQATAGYTF. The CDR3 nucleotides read TGTGCCAGCAGCCAAGCCACAGCTGGCTACACCTTC.

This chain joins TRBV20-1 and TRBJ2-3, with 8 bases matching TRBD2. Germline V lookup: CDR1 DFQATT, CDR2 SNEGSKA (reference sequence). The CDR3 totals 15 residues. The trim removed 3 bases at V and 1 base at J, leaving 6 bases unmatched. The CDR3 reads CSASGRRGGTDTQYF. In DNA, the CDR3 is TGCAGTGCTAGTGGGCGGCGGGGGGGCACAGATACGCAGTATTTT.

The CDR3 DNA reads TGTGCCACCAGCAGACTAGCGGGAGACGCCTACAATGAGCAGTTCTTC. As protein: CATSRLAGDAYNEQFF. The genes are TRBV15 and TRBJ2-1; 10 bases fit TRBD2. V was pared by 2 bases and J by 2 bases, with 3 bases of the junction left unmatched. Germline V gives CDR1 LNHNV, CDR2 YYDKDF (reference sequence). This CDR3 is built from 16 residues.

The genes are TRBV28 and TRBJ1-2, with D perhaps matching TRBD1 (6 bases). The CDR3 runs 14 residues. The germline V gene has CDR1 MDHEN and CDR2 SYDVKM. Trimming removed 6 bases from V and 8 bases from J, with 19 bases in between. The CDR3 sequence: CASSVLTGRRGYTF. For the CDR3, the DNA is TGTGCCAGCAGCGTCCTTACAGGGAGACGCGGCTACACCTTC.

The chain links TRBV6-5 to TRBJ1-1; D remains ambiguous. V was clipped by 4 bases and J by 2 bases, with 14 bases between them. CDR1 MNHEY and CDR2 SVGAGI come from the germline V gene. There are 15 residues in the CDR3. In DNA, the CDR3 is TGTGCCAGCAGTTTGAGGCCGACCCACAACACTGAAGCTTTCTTT. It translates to CASSLRPTHNTEAFF.

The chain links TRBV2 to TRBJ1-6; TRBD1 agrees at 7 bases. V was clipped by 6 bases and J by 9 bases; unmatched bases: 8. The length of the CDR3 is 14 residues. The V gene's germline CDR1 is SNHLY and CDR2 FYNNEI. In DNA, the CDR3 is TGTGCCAGCAGGTCGTACAGGGGAGGTTCACCCCTCCACTTT. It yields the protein CASRSYRGGSPLHF.

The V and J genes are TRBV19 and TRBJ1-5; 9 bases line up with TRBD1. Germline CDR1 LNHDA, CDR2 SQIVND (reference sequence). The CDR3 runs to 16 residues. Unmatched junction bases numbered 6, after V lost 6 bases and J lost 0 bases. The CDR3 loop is CASRTTDRGSNQPQHF. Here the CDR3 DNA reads TGTGCCAGTAGAACAACGGACAGGGGTAGCAATCAGCCCCAGCATTTT.

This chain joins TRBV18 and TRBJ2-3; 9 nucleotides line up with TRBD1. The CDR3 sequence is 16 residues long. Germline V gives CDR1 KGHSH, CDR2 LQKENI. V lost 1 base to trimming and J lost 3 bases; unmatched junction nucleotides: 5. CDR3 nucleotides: TGTGCCAGCTCACCACTCCAAGACAGGGGGACAGATACGCAGTATTTT. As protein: CASSPLQDRGTDTQYF.

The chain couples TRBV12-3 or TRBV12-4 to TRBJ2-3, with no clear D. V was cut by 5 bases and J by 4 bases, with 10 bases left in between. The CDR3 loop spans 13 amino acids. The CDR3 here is CASSTGDADTQYF. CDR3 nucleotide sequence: TGTGCCAGCAGTACCGGAGATGCAGATACGCAGTATTTT.

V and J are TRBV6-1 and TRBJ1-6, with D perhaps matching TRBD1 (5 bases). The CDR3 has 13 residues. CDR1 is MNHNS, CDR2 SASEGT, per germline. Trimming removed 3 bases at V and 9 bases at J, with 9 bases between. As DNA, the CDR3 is TGTGCCAGCAGTGAGACAGTGACTTCACCCCTCCACTTT. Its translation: CASSETVTSPLHF.

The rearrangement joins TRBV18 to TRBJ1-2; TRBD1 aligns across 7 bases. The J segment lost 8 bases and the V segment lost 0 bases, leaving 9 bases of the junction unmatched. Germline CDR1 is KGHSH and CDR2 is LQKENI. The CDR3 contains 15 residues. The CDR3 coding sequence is TGTGCCAGCTCACCACCGGGACAGTCTTCGAGCGGCTACACCTTC. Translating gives CASSPPGQSSSGYTF.

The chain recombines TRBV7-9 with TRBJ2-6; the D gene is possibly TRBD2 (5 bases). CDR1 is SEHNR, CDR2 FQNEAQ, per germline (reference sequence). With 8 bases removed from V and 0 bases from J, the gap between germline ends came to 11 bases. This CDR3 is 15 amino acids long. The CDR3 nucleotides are TGTGCCAGCGCTAGGAGGACCTCTGGGGCCAACGTCCTGACTTTC. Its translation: CASARRTSGANVLTF. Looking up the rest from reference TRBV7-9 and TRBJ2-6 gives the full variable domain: DTGVSQNPRHKITKRGQNVTFRCDPISEHNRLYWYRQTLGQGPEFLTYFQNEAQLEKSRLLSDRFSAERPKGSFSTLEIQRTEQGDSAMYLCASARRTSGANVLTFGAGSRLTVL.

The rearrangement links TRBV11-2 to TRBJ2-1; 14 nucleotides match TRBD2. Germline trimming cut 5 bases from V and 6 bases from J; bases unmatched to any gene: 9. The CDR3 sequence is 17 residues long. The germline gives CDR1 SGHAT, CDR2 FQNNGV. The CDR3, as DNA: TGTGCCAGCAGCCACCAGCCGGGACTAGCGGGAGTCAATGAGCAGTTCTTC. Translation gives CASSHQPGLAGVNEQFF.

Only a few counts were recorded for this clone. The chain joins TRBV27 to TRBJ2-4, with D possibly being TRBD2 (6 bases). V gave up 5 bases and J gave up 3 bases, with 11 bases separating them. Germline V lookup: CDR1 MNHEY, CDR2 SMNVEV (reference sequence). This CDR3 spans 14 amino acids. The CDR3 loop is CASSVRGGKNIQYF. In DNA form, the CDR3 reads TGTGCCAGCAGTGTTAGGGGAGGCAAAAACATTCAGTACTTC.

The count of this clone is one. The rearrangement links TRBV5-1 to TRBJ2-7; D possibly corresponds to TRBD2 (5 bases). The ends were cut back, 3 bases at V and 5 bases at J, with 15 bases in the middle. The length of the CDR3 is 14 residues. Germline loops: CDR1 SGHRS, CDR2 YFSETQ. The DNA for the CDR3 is TGCGCCAGCAGCTGGACTCTGGATAGCGACGAGCAGTACTTC. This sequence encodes CASSWTLDSDEQYF.

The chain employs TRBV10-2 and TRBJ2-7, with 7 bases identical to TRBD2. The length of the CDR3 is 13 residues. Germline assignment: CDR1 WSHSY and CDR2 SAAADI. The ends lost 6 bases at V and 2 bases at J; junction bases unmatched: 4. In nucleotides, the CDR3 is TGCGCCAGCAGGCCGGGACTACCCTACGAGCAGTACTTC. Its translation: CASRPGLPYEQYF.

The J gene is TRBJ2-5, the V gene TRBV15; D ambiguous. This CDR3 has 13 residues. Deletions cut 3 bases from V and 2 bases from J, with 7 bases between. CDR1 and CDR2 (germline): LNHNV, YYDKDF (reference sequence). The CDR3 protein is CATSRAGQETQYF. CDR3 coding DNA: TGTGCCACCAGCAGGGCAGGACAAGAGACCCAGTACTTC.

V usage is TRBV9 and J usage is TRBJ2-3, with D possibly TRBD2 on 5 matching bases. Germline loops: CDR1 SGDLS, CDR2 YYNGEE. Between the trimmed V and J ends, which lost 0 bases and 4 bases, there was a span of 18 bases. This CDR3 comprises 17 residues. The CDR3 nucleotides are TGTGCCAGCAGCGTAGAAGGAGGAAACCGGCGCCCAGATACGCAGTATTTT. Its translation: CASSVEGGNRRPDTQYF.

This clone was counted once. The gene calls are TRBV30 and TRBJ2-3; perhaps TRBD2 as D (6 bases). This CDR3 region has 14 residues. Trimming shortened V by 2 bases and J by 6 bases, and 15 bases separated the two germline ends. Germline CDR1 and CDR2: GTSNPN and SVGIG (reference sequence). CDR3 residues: CAWSSTSPTDTQYF. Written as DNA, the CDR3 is TGTGCCTGGAGTAGTACTAGCCCCACGGATACGCAGTATTTT.

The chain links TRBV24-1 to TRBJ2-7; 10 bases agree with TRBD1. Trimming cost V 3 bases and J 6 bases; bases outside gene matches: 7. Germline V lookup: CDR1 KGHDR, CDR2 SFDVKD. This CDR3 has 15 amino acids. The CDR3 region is CATSDPRDRGGEQYF. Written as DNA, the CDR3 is TGTGCCACCAGTGATCCCCGGGACAGGGGAGGCGAGCAGTACTTC.

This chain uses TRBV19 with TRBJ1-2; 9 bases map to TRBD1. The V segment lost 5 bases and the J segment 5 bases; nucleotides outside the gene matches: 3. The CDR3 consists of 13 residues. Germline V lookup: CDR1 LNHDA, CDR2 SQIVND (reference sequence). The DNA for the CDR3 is TGTGCCAGTAGTGCAGGACAGGGGTATGGCTACACCTTC. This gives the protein CASSAGQGYGYTF.

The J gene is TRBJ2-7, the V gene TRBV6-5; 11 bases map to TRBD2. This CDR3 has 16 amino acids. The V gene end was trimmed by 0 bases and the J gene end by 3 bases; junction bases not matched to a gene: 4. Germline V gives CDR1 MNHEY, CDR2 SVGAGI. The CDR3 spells CASSYSASGRNYEQYF. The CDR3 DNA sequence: TGTGCCAGCAGTTACTCGGCTAGCGGGAGGAACTACGAGCAGTACTTC.

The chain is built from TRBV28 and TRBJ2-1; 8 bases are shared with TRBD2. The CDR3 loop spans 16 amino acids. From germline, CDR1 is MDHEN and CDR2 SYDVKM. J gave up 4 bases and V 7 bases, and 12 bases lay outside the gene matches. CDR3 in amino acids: CASNPTSGGGYNEQFF. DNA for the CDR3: TGTGCCAGCAACCCCACTTCGGGAGGGGGATACAATGAGCAGTTCTTC.

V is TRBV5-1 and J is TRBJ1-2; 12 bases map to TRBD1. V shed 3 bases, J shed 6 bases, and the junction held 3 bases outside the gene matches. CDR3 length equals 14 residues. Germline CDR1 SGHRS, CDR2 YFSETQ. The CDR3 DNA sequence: TGCGCCAGCAGCTGGGACAGGGGGCTGGATGGCTACACCTTC. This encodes CASSWDRGLDGYTF.